This entry features one TCR beta chain sequence. Its antigen is unknown. V gave up 3 bases and J gave up 6 bases; unmatched junction bases: 12. The CDR3 covers 17 residues. CDR1 is MNHEY, CDR2 SMNVEV, per germline (reference sequence). The data belong to a study of cytomegalovirus exposure and HLA in healthy donors. The primer mix had 60 Vbeta and 13 Jbeta primers. Original processing notes: Later, an analysis found approximately 80 million unique TCR beta chains, and roughly 9.9 million of these were shared. Repertoires were generated with immunoSEQ multiplex PCR, while TCRdb's copy carries only in-frame clones and drops some. V and J calls plus clone size are reproduced from that table; the DNA served to infer D and trimming. The sample consists of approximately 220,000 clones, more than 65% of them appearing once. Findings and limits, study-wide: Confirmation in vitro established that three CMV-associated chains were specific for CMV antigens.

The clonotype originates from a man younger than 35 in good health and CMV-seronegative. The chain employs TRBV27 and TRBJ1-5, with TRBD1 matching 9 bases. What was sequenced was PBMCs. The chain's CDR3 is CASSLVTNRGRGQPQHF. CDR3 nucleotide sequence: TGTGCCAGCAGTTTGGTTACCAACAGGGGGCGAGGTCAGCCCCAGCATTTT.